A single sample gave rise to the 25 T cell receptor beta chains below, sequenced in a study of identical twins. TCRdb reanalysed the 5' RACE reads using MiXCR and keeps one entry per CDR3 protein. The table includes 300,000 to 350,000 distinct CDR3 sequences, roughly an eighth detected once. These data were likewise used in another study, on yellow fever vaccine responses in identical twins.

Sequenced material: CD8+ T cells sorted from blood. The receptors derive from a young woman in good health.

The chain has TRBV12-3 or TRBV12-4 and TRBJ1-4, with 8 nucleotides matching TRBD1. With V trimmed by 6 bases and J by 8 bases, 8 bases remained unmatched. The CDR3 has 14 amino acids. CDR3 DNA sequence: TGTGCCAGCAGCCAGACAGGGGACGGGGAAAAACTGTTTTTT. Protein: CASSQTGDGEKLFF.

There are a few counts of this clonotype. This chain uses TRBV28 with TRBJ2-3; 7 positions match TRBD2. The trim removed 3 bases at V and 2 bases at J, leaving 8 bases unmatched. The germline V gene encodes CDR1 MDHEN and CDR2 SYDVKM. This CDR3 spans 16 amino acids. In DNA, the CDR3 is TGTGCCAGCAGTTTTGAAACCGGGAGGCCCACAGATACGCAGTATTTT. It translates to CASSFETGRPTDTQYF.

This chain links TRBV10-3 with TRBJ2-7; the match to TRBD1 covers 7 bases. The V gene's germline CDR1 is ENHRY and CDR2 SYGVKD. With 5 bases clipped from V and 0 bases from J, the junction kept 10 bases outside the gene matches. The CDR3 covers 16 residues. CDR3 in amino acids: CAISSPLQGNSYEQYF. In DNA form, the CDR3 reads TGTGCCATCAGTTCCCCCCTACAGGGGAACTCCTACGAGCAGTACTTC.

This clonotype has at least ten counts. V is TRBV7-6 and J is TRBJ2-7; 7 bases match TRBD2. This CDR3 spans 14 amino acids. Germline trimming cut 2 bases from V and 3 bases from J; bases unmatched to any gene: 4. CDR1 and CDR2 (germline): SGHVS, FNYEAQ. The CDR3 sequence is CASSLSLADYEQYF. CDR3 bases: TGTGCCAGCAGCTTAAGTCTAGCGGACTACGAGCAGTACTTC. The entire variable domain, with the rest obtained from reference TRBV7-6 and TRBJ2-7, is as follows: GAGVSQSPRYKVTKRGQDVALRCDPISGHVSLYWYRQALGQGPEFLTYFNYEAQQDKSGLPNDRFSAERPEGSISTLTIQRTEQRDSAMYRCASSLSLADYEQYFGPGTRLTVT.

There are many counts of this clonotype. The V gene is TRBV4-1, the J gene TRBJ1-1, with no clear D. In germline, CDR1 is MGHRA, CDR2 YSYEKL. CDR3 length: 14 amino acids. Trimming stripped 0 bases from V and 3 bases from J, with 8 bases between. The CDR3 here is CASSQDDGDTEAFF. CDR3 sequence (DNA): TGCGCCAGCAGCCAAGATGATGGAGACACTGAAGCTTTCTTT.

The sample holds a few counts of this clonotype. This chain uses TRBV2 with TRBJ2-5; tentatively, D is TRBD1 (5 bases). The length of the CDR3 is 14 residues. Trimming pared 5 bases from V and 4 bases from J, leaving 14 bases between. Germline loops: CDR1 SNHLY, CDR2 FYNNEI. The CDR3: CASSSQWGRETQYF. The CDR3 region has the DNA TGTGCCAGCAGTTCTCAATGGGGCCGAGAGACCCAGTACTTC.

The J gene is TRBJ2-3, the V gene TRBV12-3 or TRBV12-4, with 9 bases aligning to TRBD2. V dropped 6 bases and J dropped 3; count of bases not matched to a gene: 10. The CDR3 consists of 16 residues. The CDR3 region has the DNA TGTGCCAGCAGCCCCGAAGGAGCGGGGGGTACAGATACGCAGTATTTT. Translation: CASSPEGAGGTDTQYF.

A few counts support this clonotype. This chain uses TRBV12-3 or TRBV12-4 with TRBJ2-7, with 10 bases lining up with TRBD1. The ends lost 5 bases at V and 2 bases at J; junction bases unmatched: 9. CDR3 length: 16 amino acids. CDR3 nucleotide sequence: TGTGCCAGCAGTACCTCGCGGGACAGGGGAACCTACGAGCAGTACTTC. Translated: CASSTSRDRGTYEQYF.

Of note for this clonotype: Just one base apart from a much larger clone, this may be a read error. This chain uses TRBV12-3 or TRBV12-4 with TRBJ2-7, with D possibly TRBD2 on 5 matching bases. Between the trimmed V and J ends, which lost 8 bases and 2 bases, there was a span of 7 bases. CDR3 length equals 11 residues. The CDR3 is CASGSTYEQYF. Here the CDR3 DNA reads TGTGCCAGCGGGAGTACCTACGAGCAGTACTTC.

This clonotype has just a few counts. The rearrangement uses TRBV12-3 or TRBV12-4 and TRBJ2-1, with TRBD2 identical over 7 bases. The CDR3 has 15 amino acids. J gave up 6 bases and V 5 bases, and 10 bases lay outside the gene matches. The CDR3 coding sequence is TGTGCCAGCAGTATGAATGCTGCGGGAGTCAATGAGCAGTTCTTC. As protein: CASSMNAAGVNEQFF.

Notes on this clonotype: A read error may be the cause here, since a much bigger clone is one base away. The rearrangement links TRBV28 to TRBJ1-5; TRBD1 is a possible D gene (5 bases). Germline-derived CDR1 and CDR2 are MDHEN and SYDVKM. This CDR3 has 13 residues. V was trimmed by 3 bases and J by 6 bases, leaving 9 bases between them. The CDR3 nucleotides read TGTGCCAGCAGTTTCGTTAGGGGTCAGCCCCAGCATTTT. Translated: CASSFVRGQPQHF.

The V and J genes are TRBV2 and TRBJ2-3; a weak D match, TRBD2 (5 bases). In germline, CDR1 is SNHLY, CDR2 FYNNEI. V lost 0 bases, J lost 1 base, and 11 bases lay in between. CDR3 length equals 16 residues. CDR3 region: CASSEAASWGTDTQYF. The CDR3 coding sequence is TGTGCCAGCAGTGAAGCGGCTAGCTGGGGCACAGATACGCAGTATTTT. The complete variable domain, with remaining parts taken from reference TRBV2 and TRBJ2-3, reads EPEVTQTPSHQVTQMGQEVILRCVPISNHLYFYWYRQILGQKVEFLVSFYNNEISEKSEIFDDQFSVERPDGSNFTLKIRSTKLEDSAMYFCASSEAASWGTDTQYFGPGTRLTVL.

This sequence joins TRBV2 and TRBJ2-2; D is perhaps TRBD2 (6 bases). CDR3 length: 14 residues. CDR1 is SNHLY, CDR2 FYNNEI, per germline. V was cut by 10 bases and J by 0 bases, with 12 bases left in between. This CDR3 is CATGTLANTGELFF. DNA for the CDR3: TGTGCCACTGGGACTTTGGCGAACACCGGGGAGCTGTTTTTT.

This clonotype showed up just a few times. This rearrangement joins TRBV28 to TRBJ2-7; the match to TRBD2 covers 9 bases. The CDR3 consists of 15 residues. With 2 bases clipped from V and 3 bases from J, the junction kept 5 bases outside the gene matches. Looked up from germline, CDR1 is MDHEN and CDR2 is SYDVKM. The DNA of the CDR3 is TGTGCCAGCAGTTTAGCGGGAGGGCCTTTCTACGAGCAGTACTTC. Its translation: CASSLAGGPFYEQYF.

The table lists this clonotype with a few counts. V and J are TRBV5-1 and TRBJ1-1; perhaps TRBD1 as D (5 bases). V was clipped by 1 base and J by 2 bases, with 12 bases between them. This CDR3 region has 15 residues. CDR1 SGHRS and CDR2 YFSETQ come from the germline V gene. CDR3 residues: CASSLNPGTNTEAFF. For the CDR3, the DNA is TGCGCCAGCAGCTTGAATCCAGGGACCAACACTGAAGCTTTCTTT.

The chain uses TRBV4-1 and TRBJ2-2, with D possibly being TRBD1 (5 bases). Looked up from germline, CDR1 is MGHRA and CDR2 is YSYEKL. With 6 bases removed from V and 1 base from J, the gap between germline ends came to 12 bases. CDR3 length: 15 residues. CDR3 in DNA: TGCGCCAGCAGGCGATGGGGCGGGAACACCGGGGAGCTGTTTTTT. This sequence encodes CASRRWGGNTGELFF.

At least ten counts were recorded for this clonotype. The rearrangement links TRBV7-9 to TRBJ2-1; D is unclear. Germline assignment: CDR1 SEHNR and CDR2 FQNEAQ (reference sequence). V was trimmed by 2 bases and J by 5 bases, leaving 4 bases between them. This CDR3 is 12 amino acids long. The CDR3 coding sequence is TGTGCCAGCAGCTTAATGGACAATGAGCAGTTCTTC. This encodes CASSLMDNEQFF.

The sample holds many counts of this clonotype. The chain is built from TRBV15 and TRBJ2-1; D may be TRBD2 (7 bases). Germline CDR1 and CDR2: LNHNV and YYDKDF (reference sequence). V lost 5 bases and J 3 bases, leaving 14 bases between the germline ends. This CDR3 contains 15 residues. CDR3: CATSLGGPLYNEQFF. Here the CDR3 DNA reads TGTGCCACCAGCTTGGGGGGGCCCCTCTACAATGAGCAGTTCTTC.

This rearrangement joins TRBV20-1 to TRBJ1-1, with D uncertain. Trimming left V 6 bases short and J 3 bases short, with 14 bases between. CDR3 length equals 13 residues. Per germline, CDR1 DFQATT and CDR2 SNEGSKA (reference sequence). The CDR3 region is CSASVDGHTEAFF. CDR3 DNA sequence: TGCAGTGCCAGCGTTGACGGTCACACTGAAGCTTTCTTT.

The V gene is TRBV7-6, the J gene TRBJ2-1; TRBD2 aligns across 7 bases. The V gene end was trimmed by 5 bases and the J gene end by 0 bases; junction bases not matched to a gene: 16. This CDR3 region has 19 residues. Germline CDR1 reads SGHVS; CDR2 reads FNYEAQ. Here the CDR3 reads CASSPGDSGPNRSYNEQFF. Written as DNA, the CDR3 is TGTGCCAGCAGCCCCGGCGATAGCGGGCCGAATCGCTCCTACAATGAGCAGTTCTTC.

In its sample, this clonotype was seen many times. The genes are TRBV7-9 and TRBJ2-2; D is ambiguous. The CDR3 spans 15 residues. V was pared by 0 bases and J by 4 bases, with 9 bases between. Germline V gene sequence: CDR1 SEHNR, CDR2 FQNEAQ (reference sequence). CDR3 in amino acids: CASSLAYGLTGELFF. The CDR3 nucleotides read TGTGCCAGCAGCTTAGCGTACGGGCTCACCGGGGAGCTGTTTTTT.

This clonotype was seen many times. The chain recombines TRBV12-3 or TRBV12-4 with TRBJ2-1; tentatively, D is TRBD2 (6 bases). Trimming took off 5 bases at V and 0 bases at J, with 20 bases between the two ends. There are 18 residues in the CDR3. CDR3 sequence (DNA): TGTGCCAGCAGTGGGAGGTATAGTTTCCCGAGCTCCTACAATGAGCAGTTCTTC. It translates to CASSGRYSFPSSYNEQFF.

The V call is TRBV25-1, the J call TRBJ2-7; D is undetermined. Germline loops: CDR1 MGHDK, CDR2 SYGVNS. The CDR3 consists of 14 residues. V shed 2 bases and J shed 5 bases, with 13 bases lying between them. The CDR3: CASSEGLYAHEQYF. The CDR3 bases are TGTGCCAGCAGTGAAGGTCTATACGCCCACGAGCAGTACTTC.

This clonotype was seen repeatedly, ten times or more. V is TRBV2 and J is TRBJ2-3; 8 bases map to TRBD1. Looked up from germline, CDR1 is SNHLY and CDR2 is FYNNEI. This CDR3 contains 15 residues. Germline trimming cut 8 bases from V and 2 bases from J; bases unmatched to any gene: 9. The CDR3 sequence is CASWAWDRYTDTQYF. The CDR3 DNA is TGTGCCAGCTGGGCTTGGGACAGGTACACAGATACGCAGTATTTT.

This clonotype was picked up many times. This chain joins TRBV28 and TRBJ2-1; 7 positions match TRBD1. This CDR3 spans 15 amino acids. Germline lookup yields CDR1 MDHEN and CDR2 SYDVKM. After removal of 6 bases from V and 2 bases from J, the junction contained 7 bases not matched to a gene. In DNA form, the CDR3 reads TGTGCCAGCAGGACGACAGGGAGTCCCTACAATGAGCAGTTCTTC. Translated, it gives CASRTTGSPYNEQFF.